Sequencing of this T cell receptor beta chain was carried out in a study of blood T cells in healthy people across ages. Study outcomes and limitations: Age showed a roughly linear inverse relationship with TCR beta diversity per million T cells.

PCR was performed a second time for about 6 to 11 cycles using a sample-barcoded 5' primer and a J-beta primer mix. All cDNA molecules were each tagged by a template-switch adaptor with 12 random nucleotides. TCRdb re-derived calls from the 5' RACE reads in MiXCR, one entry per CDR3 protein. This sample has approximately 850,000 distinct CDR3 sequences, with around 43% found just once. Of note for this clonotype: Its specificity is not known.

CDR1 DFQATT and CDR2 SNEGSKA come from the germline V gene (reference sequence). Deletions cut 7 bases from V and 7 bases from J, with 15 bases between. The CDR3 consists of 12 residues. The extraction recovered at least 5.5 micrograms of total RNA per sample. This sequence originates from a man aged 60 to 75 in good health. This rearrangement joins TRBV20-1 to TRBJ2-3, with unresolved D. The sequenced sample was blood. For the CDR3, the DNA is TGCAGTGTTAGTTCAAGGCTGCATACGCAGTATTTT. Translation: CSVSSRLHTQYF.